The clone carrying this TCR beta chain was detected a few times. TCRdb re-derived calls from the 5' RACE reads in MiXCR, one entry per CDR3 protein. The profile shows some 50,000 distinct CDR3 sequences, 7% to 10% of them singletons. These data are taken from a study of early T cells in non-severe SARS-CoV-2 infection. Sequenced input: whole blood. This clonotype was sampled from an adult who was a healthcare worker with PCR-confirmed SARS-CoV-2 infection or an uninfected control (not recorded which).

CDR3 DNA sequence: TGTGCCAGCAGTTTAGTAGAGAATTCACCCCTCCACTTT. It codes for CASSLVENSPLHF. V and J are TRBV12-3 or TRBV12-4 and TRBJ1-6; D not resolved. The CDR3 extends over 13 amino acids. Trimming pared 1 base from V and 7 bases from J, leaving 5 bases between.